The 21 T cell receptor beta chains below come from one sample, sequenced in a study of T cell responses to AZD1222 COVID-19 vaccine. TCRdb's copy holds only in-frame clones and misses some; the assay was immunoSEQ multiplex PCR. The sample has about 110,000 clones, roughly 90% seen once; the top ten hold 5% to 5.5%. The material sequenced was peripheral blood, taken on day 0 of AZD1222 vaccination. These receptors were taken from an adult in good health.

The V gene is TRBV24-1, the J gene TRBJ2-2; D not resolved. CDR1 and CDR2 (germline): KGHDR, SFDVKD. The V end was cut by 3 bases, the J end by 7 bases, with 11 bases between. The CDR3 totals 14 residues. The CDR3: CATSDNSVLGELFF. Written as DNA, the CDR3 is TGTGCCACCAGTGATAACAGTGTTCTCGGGGAGCTGTTTTTT.

The chain combines TRBV10-3 with TRBJ2-7, with 7 nucleotides matching TRBD1. From germline, CDR1 is ENHRY and CDR2 SYGVKD. The CDR3 spans 14 residues. The trim removed 4 bases at V and 6 bases at J, leaving 9 bases unmatched. CDR3 in amino acids: CAISAQQGIGEQYF. For the CDR3, the DNA is TGTGCCATCAGTGCCCAACAGGGGATAGGCGAGCAGTACTTC.

The chain recombines TRBV9 with TRBJ2-7; the D is unclear. The CDR3 length is 13 residues. Trimming shortened V by 3 bases and J by 6 bases, and 13 bases separated the two germline ends. Germline V CDR1 and CDR2: SGDLS, YYNGEE. This chain's CDR3 is CASSDVALGEQYF. CDR3 coding DNA: TGTGCCAGCAGCGATGTCGCTCTGGGCGAGCAGTACTTC. The variable domain in full, completed from reference TRBV9 and TRBJ2-7, reads DSGVTQTPKHLITATGQRVTLRCSPRSGDLSVYWYQQSLDQGLQFLIQYYNGEERAKGNILERFSAQQFPDLHSELNLSSLELGDSALYFCASSDVALGEQYFGPGTRLTVT.

The chain carries TRBV7-2 and TRBJ2-3; the match to TRBD2 covers 10 bases. This CDR3 is 16 amino acids long. Trimming removed 1 base from V and 7 bases from J; junction bases left unmatched: 8. Germline V lookup: CDR1 SGHTA, CDR2 FQGNSA. This CDR3 is CASSLVAGGSAHTQYF. CDR3 sequence (DNA): TGTGCCAGCAGCTTAGTAGCGGGGGGCTCAGCGCATACGCAGTATTTT.

The chain uses TRBV6-2 or TRBV6-3 and TRBJ1-5; D perhaps matches TRBD1 (5 bases). Per the germline V gene, CDR1 is MNHEY and CDR2 is SVGEGT. Deletions cut 0 bases from V and 3 bases from J, with 15 bases between. CDR3 length equals 17 residues. This CDR3 reads CASSYSTQGQDNQPQHF. The CDR3 DNA follows: TGTGCCAGCAGTTACTCGACCCAAGGACAAGACAATCAGCCCCAGCATTTT.

The V call is TRBV5-1, the J call TRBJ1-3; no clear D gene. V dropped 4 bases and J dropped 0 bases, with 11 bases sitting between them. The CDR3 sequence is 15 residues long. Per germline, CDR1 SGHRS and CDR2 YFSETQ. CDR3 nucleotides: TGCGCCAGCAGCGTGAGTGCCCTCTCTGGAAACACCATATATTTT. It codes for CASSVSALSGNTIYF.

In DNA form, the CDR3 reads TGTGCCAGCTCACAGGACTCTGGGGCCAACGTCCTGACTTTC. It is translated as CASSQDSGANVLTF. V and J are TRBV18 and TRBJ2-6; D uncertain. Germline CDR1 KGHSH, CDR2 LQKENI. The CDR3 loop spans 14 amino acids. Deletions cut 4 bases from V and 0 bases from J, with 4 bases between.

This clone was found once. This chain connects TRBV5-6 to TRBJ2-7; the match to TRBD2 covers 11 bases. Trimming at V came to 0 bases and at J to 4 bases, leaving 9 bases not matched to a gene. The CDR3 sequence is 17 residues long. The germline gives CDR1 SGHDT, CDR2 YYEEEE. The CDR3 DNA is TGTGCCAGCAGCTTGGATCTAGCGGGGGGCCAAAGGTACGAGCAGTACTTC. It encodes CASSLDLAGGQRYEQYF.

The chain has TRBV18 and TRBJ2-5; D gene ambiguous. V was clipped by 2 bases and J by 3 bases, with 4 bases between them. CDR1 and CDR2 (germline): KGHSH, LQKENI. The CDR3 extends over 12 amino acids. This chain's CDR3 is CASSPSEETQYF. The CDR3 coding sequence is TGTGCCAGCTCACCAAGCGAAGAGACCCAGTACTTC.

The rearrangement uses TRBV7-2 and TRBJ1-5; D perhaps matches TRBD1 (6 bases). This CDR3 region has 15 residues. Germline V gene lookup returns CDR1 SGHTA and CDR2 FQGNSA. The ends were cut back, 4 bases at V and 4 bases at J, with 14 bases in the middle. The CDR3 is CASSSQGGENQPQHF. The CDR3, as DNA: TGTGCCAGCAGCTCACAGGGAGGAGAAAATCAGCCCCAGCATTTT.

J is TRBJ1-1 and V is TRBV2; 7 nucleotides agree with TRBD1. The CDR3 extends over 13 amino acids. After removal of 4 bases from V and 5 bases from J, the junction contained 4 bases not matched to a gene. The germline V gene encodes CDR1 SNHLY and CDR2 FYNNEI. The CDR3, as DNA: TGTGCCAGCAGTGGGACAGGCTGGACTGAAGCTTTCTTT. Protein: CASSGTGWTEAFF.

This clone was counted only a few times. The chain links TRBV19 to TRBJ2-2, with 7 bases that match TRBD1. CDR3 length equals 14 residues. Germline V gene data show CDR1 as LNHDA and CDR2 as SQIVND (reference sequence). V gave up 5 bases and J gave up 5 bases; unmatched junction bases: 5. CDR3 in amino acids: CASSYARGTGELFF. The CDR3 bases are TGTGCCAGTAGTTATGCCAGGGGGACCGGGGAGCTGTTTTTT.

The chain recombines TRBV30 with TRBJ1-2; D is uncertain. The V gene lost 2 bases and the J gene lost 4 bases, with 14 bases spanning the gap. Looked up from germline, CDR1 is GTSNPN and CDR2 is SVGIG (reference sequence). The CDR3 consists of 14 residues. The CDR3 loop is CAWSFQDVFYGYTF. The CDR3 nucleotides read TGTGCCTGGAGTTTTCAGGACGTTTTCTATGGCTACACCTTC.

The chain uses TRBV29-1 and TRBJ1-1; unclear D gene. CDR3 length: 10 amino acids. Germline CDR1 reads SQVTM; CDR2 reads ANQGSEA. V lost 6 bases, J lost 8 bases, and 10 bases lay in between. The DNA for the CDR3 is TGCAGCGTCCGGCCCTCAGAAGCTTTCTTT. This translates into CSVRPSEAFF.

Written as DNA, the CDR3 is TGTGCCAGCAGCCAGACTAGCTCCTACGAGCAGTACTTC. This codes for CASSQTSSYEQYF. This chain connects TRBV6-2 or TRBV6-3 to TRBJ2-7, with D possibly TRBD2 on 6 matching bases. The CDR3 sequence is 13 residues long. Deletions cut 6 bases from V and 0 bases from J, with 9 bases between. The germline V gene encodes CDR1 MNHEY and CDR2 SVGEGT.

The V and J genes are TRBV18 and TRBJ1-1; 8 nucleotides agree with TRBD1. There are 14 residues in the CDR3. In germline, CDR1 is KGHSH, CDR2 LQKENI. Germline trimming cut 4 bases from V and 1 base from J; bases unmatched to any gene: 2. CDR3 protein: CASSLDRGNTEAFF. The DNA of the CDR3 is TGTGCCAGCTCACTCGACAGGGGGAACACTGAAGCTTTCTTT.

The chain has TRBV15 and TRBJ1-2, with TRBD1 identical over 8 bases. CDR1 LNHNV and CDR2 YYDKDF come from the germline V gene (reference sequence). CDR3 length: 14 amino acids. The trim removed 0 bases at V and 4 bases at J, leaving 1 base unmatched. The CDR3 coding sequence is TGTGCCACCAGCAGAGAACAGGGGGTCTATGGCTACACCTTC. This encodes CATSREQGVYGYTF.

The CDR3 sequence: CATTMGNTEAFF. The DNA for the CDR3 is TGCGCCACCACGATGGGGAACACTGAAGCTTTCTTT. This chain uses TRBV10-2 with TRBJ1-1; D unresolved. The V end was cut by 10 bases, the J end by 1 base, with 10 bases between. Germline CDR1 WSHSY, CDR2 SAAADI. This CDR3 spans 12 amino acids.

The gene calls are TRBV27 and TRBJ1-5; D gene unclear. V was clipped by 6 bases and J by 5 bases, with 8 bases between them. Germline-derived CDR1 and CDR2 are MNHEY and SMNVEV (reference sequence). CDR3 length: 12 amino acids. The CDR3 bases are TGTGCCAGCAGGGGAAGAGATCAGCCCCAGCATTTT. Its translation is CASRGRDQPQHF.

A note on this clone: The same CDR3 arises from other DNA sequences in this sample as well. The CDR3 nucleotides read TGTGCCAGCAGTCCCTTGGCTACTAACACCGGGGAGCTGTTTTTT. Translating gives CASSPLATNTGELFF. J is TRBJ2-2 and V is TRBV3-1 (or the pseudogene TRBV3-2), with D uncertain. Trimming took off 6 bases at V and 2 bases at J, with 13 bases between the two ends. The CDR3 runs 15 residues. Germline values: CDR1 LGHDT, CDR2 YNNKEL (reference sequence).

The V call is TRBV12-5, the J call TRBJ1-1, with no clear D. CDR1 is LGHNT, CDR2 FRNRAP, per germline. Trimming left V 1 base short and J 6 bases short, with 18 bases between. This CDR3 has 16 amino acids. This CDR3 reads CASGLAEHGEVSEAFF. The CDR3 DNA reads TGTGCTAGTGGTTTGGCTGAACACGGGGAAGTCTCTGAAGCTTTCTTT.